This note documents a single TCR beta chain sequence. Its cognate antigen is unknown. Researchers used genomic DNA as the template to profile TCR beta VDJ and CDR3. TCRdb reprocessed the reads with MiXCR, giving one entry per CDR3 protein. This table has 150,000 to 200,000 distinct CDR3 sequences, 40% to 60% appearing once. This entry is derived from a study of CD8+CD57+ T cells in acquired aplastic anemia. Background on the study: When averaged, DNA from sorted CD4+ and CD8+ cells came to 3.2 ug.

Study findings and constraints: The study identified twenty-nine CD8+ CDR3 sequences shared by patients and controls.

Individuals selected for sequencing had exhibited CD8+CD57+ cell expansion on flow cytometry. Every patient presented with severe acquired aplastic anemia. Patients were therapy-naive when their blood was sampled. The TCR was taken from a human donor with aplastic anemia. The specimen sequenced was sorted CD4+, CD8+, or CD8+CD57+ T cells (not recorded which) from PBMCs.

This CDR3 is CASKELSAGELFF. The CDR3 bases are TGTGCCAGCAAAGAACTCTCGGCCGGGGAGCTGTTTTTT. This chain joins TRBV12-3 or TRBV12-4 and TRBJ2-2; D unresolved. The CDR3 runs to 13 residues. V was pared by 7 bases and J by 6 bases, with 12 bases between.